The rows below give T cell receptor beta chains drawn from one sample of a study of OX40 agonist ivuxolimab in advanced cancers. Some clones are missing from TCRdb's copy, which holds only in-frame ones; the method was immunoSEQ multiplex PCR. The sample carries about 48,000 clones, 82% recorded once. The specimen comprised CD4+ or CD8+ T cells sorted from blood, sampled in a trial of the OX40 agonist ivuxolimab. The receptors shown here come from an adult with an advanced solid tumor such as melanoma, head and neck, liver or kidney cancer. The CDR3 runs from the conserved cysteine through the conserved F or W. A D gene is named only where the DNA matches it firmly. A clone size is listed for some rows: how often the clone was seen (once, few, many), or a class if it is expanded.

d_gene: .; j_gene: TRBJ2-5; v_gene: TRBV11-1; abundance: .; CDR3nt: TGTGCCAGCAGCGGGCGGCCACGGGGGGAGACCCAGTACTTC; CDR3aa: CASSGRPRGETQYF
d_gene: .; j_gene: TRBJ2-7; v_gene: TRBV9; abundance: .; CDR3nt: TGTGCCAGCAGCGTAGATCCGATTGGACCCCTGGGGGAAGAGCAGTACTTC; CDR3aa: CASSVDPIGPLGEEQYF
d_gene: .; j_gene: TRBJ1-2; v_gene: TRBV5-5; abundance: .; CDR3nt: TGTGCCAGCAGTTTGATGGACGGGAACTATGGCTACACCTTC; CDR3aa: CASSLMDGNYGYTF
d_gene: .; j_gene: TRBJ2-7; v_gene: TRBV30; abundance: .; CDR3nt: TGTGCCTGGAGTGAGGGAAACTACGAGCAGTACTTC; CDR3aa: CAWSEGNYEQYF
d_gene: .; j_gene: TRBJ2-1; v_gene: TRBV7-2; abundance: .; CDR3nt: TGTGCCAGCAGCTTAGTTCATAAGCAGTTCTTC; CDR3aa: CASSLVHKQFF
d_gene: .; j_gene: TRBJ2-1; v_gene: TRBV6-5; abundance: .; CDR3nt: TGTGCCAGCAGACAGGACGGATGGATGAATGAGCAGTTCTTC; CDR3aa: CASRQDGWMNEQFF
d_gene: TRBD1; j_gene: TRBJ2-1; v_gene: TRBV5-1; abundance: .; CDR3nt: TGCGCCAGCAGCTCCGACAGGGGATATCACAATGAGCAGTTCTTC; CDR3aa: CASSSDRGYHNEQFF
d_gene: TRBD1; j_gene: TRBJ1-2; v_gene: TRBV4-1; abundance: .; CDR3nt: TGCGCCAGCAGCCAAGAGAGGGGGCTTGGCTACACCTTC; CDR3aa: CASSQERGLGYTF
d_gene: .; j_gene: TRBJ2-3; v_gene: TRBV2; abundance: .; CDR3nt: TGTGCCAGCAGTAACGACGGCACAGATACGCAGTATTTT; CDR3aa: CASSNDGTDTQYF
d_gene: .; j_gene: TRBJ2-7; v_gene: TRBV6-5; abundance: .; CDR3nt: TGTGCCAGCAGTCCACAGGGAGACGAGCAGTACTTC; CDR3aa: CASSPQGDEQYF
d_gene: TRBD2; j_gene: TRBJ2-1; v_gene: TRBV2; abundance: .; CDR3nt: TGTGCCAGCTCCGAGGTTTTAGCGGGGGGTTACAATGAGCAGTTCTTC; CDR3aa: CASSEVLAGGYNEQFF
d_gene: TRBD1; j_gene: TRBJ1-1; v_gene: TRBV6-1; abundance: few; CDR3nt: TGTGCCAACGCCCGACAGGGGGCTCTGGGCACTGAAGCTTTCTTT; CDR3aa: CANARQGALGTEAFF
d_gene: .; j_gene: TRBJ1-3; v_gene: TRBV2; abundance: .; CDR3nt: TGTGCCAGCCGGGGCCTCTCCGGAGACACCATATATTTT; CDR3aa: CASRGLSGDTIYF
d_gene: .; j_gene: TRBJ2-7; v_gene: TRBV28; abundance: .; CDR3nt: TGTGCCAGCAGCAGACTAGGCTACGAGCAGTACTTC; CDR3aa: CASSRLGYEQYF
d_gene: .; j_gene: TRBJ1-5; v_gene: TRBV7-9; abundance: .; CDR3nt: TGTGCCAGCAGCTTAGGTGGGAGTCAGCCCCAGCATTTT; CDR3aa: CASSLGGSQPQHF
d_gene: .; j_gene: TRBJ1-1; v_gene: TRBV28; abundance: .; CDR3nt: TGTGCCAGCACCTCAACCGGAAACACTGAAGCTTTCTTT; CDR3aa: CASTSTGNTEAFF
d_gene: TRBD2; j_gene: TRBJ2-2; v_gene: TRBV5-1; abundance: .; CDR3nt: TGCGCCAGCAGCTCCGGGGGGTCGACCCCCAAGACCGGGGAGCTGTTTTTT; CDR3aa: CASSSGGSTPKTGELFF
d_gene: .; j_gene: TRBJ1-6; v_gene: TRBV14; abundance: .; CDR3nt: TGTGCCAGCAAGGCGGAGGCAAGGAACTCACCCCTCCACTTT; CDR3aa: CASKAEARNSPLHF
d_gene: .; j_gene: TRBJ1-5; v_gene: TRBV19; abundance: .; CDR3nt: TGTGCCAGTAGTATAGAGGGCTCGAGGCAGCCCCAGCATTTT; CDR3aa: CASSIEGSRQPQHF
d_gene: TRBD1; j_gene: TRBJ1-1; v_gene: TRBV7-2; abundance: .; CDR3nt: TGTGCCAGCAGCCCCGGACAGGGACGCACTGAAGCTTTCTTT; CDR3aa: CASSPGQGRTEAFF
d_gene: TRBD1; j_gene: TRBJ1-2; v_gene: TRBV4-1; abundance: few; CDR3nt: TGCGCCAGCAGCCAAGACCAGGGGACAGGGGGCTACACCTTC; CDR3aa: CASSQDQGTGGYTF
d_gene: .; j_gene: TRBJ2-5; v_gene: TRBV19; abundance: .; CDR3nt: TGTGCCACCGAGGGACGCACTGGGGGAGAGACCCAGTACTTC; CDR3aa: CATEGRTGGETQYF
d_gene: TRBD2; j_gene: TRBJ2-3; v_gene: TRBV10-2; abundance: .; CDR3nt: TGCGCCAGCAGGAGGACTAGCGGGGAGAGCACAGATACGCAGTATTTT; CDR3aa: CASRRTSGESTDTQYF
d_gene: .; j_gene: TRBJ2-7; v_gene: TRBV18; abundance: .; CDR3nt: TGTGCCAGCTCACCACCGGCGTCCTACGAGCAGTACTTC; CDR3aa: CASSPPASYEQYF
d_gene: .; j_gene: TRBJ2-7; v_gene: TRBV5-6; abundance: once; CDR3nt: TGTGCCAGCAGGGGTACAGGGACCCCTAACTCCTACGAGCAGTACTTC; CDR3aa: CASRGTGTPNSYEQYF
d_gene: .; j_gene: TRBJ2-7; v_gene: TRBV14; abundance: .; CDR3nt: TGTGCCAGCAGCCTCCCACGGGCTGGCCACGAGCAGTACTTC; CDR3aa: CASSLPRAGHEQYF